Given below is one TCR beta chain in context. Its antigen is not known. The source of the sample is a study of blood T cells in healthy people across ages. Overall study results and limits: Observed TCR beta diversity showed a strong correlation with the percentage of naive T cells as measured by flow cytometry. The long-lived group displayed more naive CD4+ cells, plus higher diversity, than the aged donors did.

Using a J-beta primer mix together with a sample-barcoded 5' primer, a second PCR was run for about 6 to 12 cycles. TCRdb analysed the 5' RACE reads with MiXCR anew, one entry per CDR3 protein. This repertoire shows just over 1 million distinct CDR3 sequences, 35% to 50% found once; its top ten account for under 20%. CDR1 SQVTM and CDR2 ANQGSEA come from the germline V gene. The V end was cut by 4 bases, the J end by 5 bases, with 9 bases between. The CDR3 totals 12 residues. The sequence was collected from a woman aged 60 to 75 in good health. V usage is TRBV29-1 and J usage is TRBJ2-1, with D possibly TRBD2 on 6 matching bases. Sequencing used blood. CDR3 coding DNA: TGCAGCGTTGGGGAGGATGACAATGAGCAGTTCTTC. Translation: CSVGEDDNEQFF.